This section outlines one TCR beta chain sequence together with its context. The assay was immunoSEQ multiplex PCR, and TCRdb's table has in-frame clones only and misses some. The data contain 65,000 to 85,000 clones, about 90% of them singletons. The data originate from a study of T cell changes during pregnancy in multiple sclerosis. The TCR comes from a female donor in good health, enrolled as a control in a pregnancy study. Sequencing used peripheral blood, obtained in the first trimester of pregnancy.

CDR3 sequence reads: CASSRIAGEPDTQYF. CDR3 in DNA: TGTGCCAGCAGTCGAATAGCGGGAGAACCAGATACGCAGTATTTT. The rearrangement uses TRBV27 and TRBJ2-3; 9 bases are shared with TRBD2. V lost 5 bases to trimming and J lost 4 bases; unmatched junction nucleotides: 7. The CDR3 is 15 residues long. Per germline, CDR1 MNHEY and CDR2 SMNVEV (reference sequence).